This T cell receptor (beta chain) was retrieved from a study of shared clonotypes between healthy human individuals. Whole-study context: Each donor's CD4 naive and CD4 memory cells filled three plates apiece, CD8 naive two, and CD8 memory one. General observations from the study: Investigators collected only blood, and repertoires in tissues likely differ.

Naive CD8 cells comprised CD45RO-negative, CCR7-positively selected cells, excluding terminally differentiated effector memory CD45RA+ cells. V lost 8 bases to trimming and J lost 1 base, with 9 bases between them. CDR1 and CDR2 from the germline V gene are WNHNN and SYGVQD (reference sequence). CDR3 length: 13 residues. Remarks on this clone: What it binds is unknown.

Assay: immunoSEQ multiplex PCR; the TCRdb copy retains only in-frame clones and omits some. This sample has around 580,000 clones, with 95% to 98% found just once. This rearrangement joins TRBV10-1 to TRBJ2-1, with TRBD1 as a possible D gene (6 bases). The sequence derives from a young man in good health. Source material: naive CD8+ T cells sorted from blood. The CDR3 DNA reads TGCGCCAGCGGGGGACAATCCTACAATGAGCAGTTCTTC. Translated: CASGGQSYNEQFF.